This T cell receptor (beta chain) was documented in a study of shared clonotypes between healthy human individuals. The study, taken as a whole, reports: Naive subsets tended to show greater estimated richness than memory subsets.

The method was immunoSEQ multiplex PCR; TCRdb's version includes in-frame clones alone and lacks a portion of them. The data hold approximately 2.4 million clones, with more than 90% observed a single time. A word on this clone: Its antigen remains unidentified.

The length of the CDR3 is 12 residues. The germline V gene encodes CDR1 GTSNPN and CDR2 SVGIG (reference sequence). V was clipped by 3 bases and J by 0 bases, with 5 bases between them. Specimen: naive CD4+ T cells sorted from blood. Subset indicated: CD45RA+ positively selected. The chain uses TRBV30 and TRBJ1-2; D unclear. The sequence was obtained from a man younger than 35 in good health. The CDR3 DNA follows: TGTGCCTGGAGGCCAGCTAACTATGGCTACACCTTC. This gives the protein CAWRPANYGYTF.